This T cell receptor beta chain derives from a study of Ad26.COV2.S vaccination and SARS-CoV-2 variants. Only in-frame clones appear in the TCRdb table, and some are missing; sequencing was by immunoSEQ multiplex PCR. The sample records about 680,000 clones, around 89% being singletons. Treatment reported: over 15 received Ad26.COV2.S at low or high dose, single or two shots; five or six received placebo; per-sample allocation not given. Collection of samples fell on day 63 after the first vaccine or placebo injection. Within Boston, the person who donated was an adult of 18-55 years. Ad26.COV2.S expressed prefusion-stabilized spike from the original Wuhan strain. V lost 1 base and J lost 4, with 19 bases in between. Per the germline V gene, CDR1 is MNHNS and CDR2 is SASEGT. This CDR3 contains 17 residues.

The rearrangement links TRBV6-1 to TRBJ1-2; maybe TRBD1 (5 bases). The input for sequencing was peripheral blood, taken in a trial of Ad26.COV2.S vaccine versus placebo. The receptor was derived from a person between 18 and 60 years old who received the Ad26.COV2.S COVID-19 vaccine or a placebo. The CDR3 sequence: CASSEVFTSGAPYGYTF. CDR3 bases: TGTGCCAGCAGTGAAGTTTTCACCTCCGGGGCCCCCTATGGCTACACCTTC.